This record concerns one T cell receptor beta chain sequence. The table came from immunoSEQ multiplex PCR; TCRdb's copy has only in-frame clones and leaves some out. The profile shows around 110,000 clones, around 90% of them singletons. This sample is part of a study of T cell changes during pregnancy in multiple sclerosis. Per the germline V gene, CDR1 is GTSNPN and CDR2 is SVGIG (reference sequence). Trimming at V came to 4 bases and at J to 2 bases, leaving 7 bases not matched to a gene. This CDR3 comprises 14 residues. The source is a female donor in good health, enrolled as a control in a pregnancy study. The V call is TRBV30, the J call TRBJ1-1, with TRBD1 identical over 7 bases. The material was peripheral blood, obtained in the third trimester of pregnancy. The CDR3 sequence: CAWNLGQVNTEAFF. CDR3 bases: TGTGCCTGGAATCTAGGACAGGTTAACACTGAAGCTTTCTTT.